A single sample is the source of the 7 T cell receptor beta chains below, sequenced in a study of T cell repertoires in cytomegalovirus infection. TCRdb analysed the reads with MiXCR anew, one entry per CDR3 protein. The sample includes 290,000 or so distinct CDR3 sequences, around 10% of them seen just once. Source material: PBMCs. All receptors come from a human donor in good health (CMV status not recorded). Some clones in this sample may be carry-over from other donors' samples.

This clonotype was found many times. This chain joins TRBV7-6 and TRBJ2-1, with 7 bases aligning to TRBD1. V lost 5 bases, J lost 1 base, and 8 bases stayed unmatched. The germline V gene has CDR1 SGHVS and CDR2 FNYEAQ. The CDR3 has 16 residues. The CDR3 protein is CASSAYRGPSYNEQFF. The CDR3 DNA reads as TGTGCCAGCAGCGCGTACAGGGGCCCATCCTACAATGAGCAGTTCTTC.

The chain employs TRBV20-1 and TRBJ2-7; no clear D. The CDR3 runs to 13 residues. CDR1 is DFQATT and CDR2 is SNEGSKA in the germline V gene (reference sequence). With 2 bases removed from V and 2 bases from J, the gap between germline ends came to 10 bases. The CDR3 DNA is TGCAGTGCTAGACCTCTCCTTGCCTACGAGCAGTACTTC. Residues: CSARPLLAYEQYF.

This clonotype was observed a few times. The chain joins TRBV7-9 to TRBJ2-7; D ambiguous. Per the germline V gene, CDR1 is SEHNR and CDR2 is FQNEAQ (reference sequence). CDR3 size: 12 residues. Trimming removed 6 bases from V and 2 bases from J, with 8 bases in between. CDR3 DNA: TGTGCCAGCAGTCAGATTGCCTACGAGCAGTACGTC. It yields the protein CASSQIAYEQYV.

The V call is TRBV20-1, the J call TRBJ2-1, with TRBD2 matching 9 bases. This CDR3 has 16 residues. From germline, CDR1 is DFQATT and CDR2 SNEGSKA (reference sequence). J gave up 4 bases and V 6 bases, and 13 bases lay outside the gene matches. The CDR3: CSAPPGGGAGYNEQFF. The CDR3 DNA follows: TGCAGTGCCCCGCCAGGCGGGGGGGCTGGATACAATGAGCAGTTCTTC.

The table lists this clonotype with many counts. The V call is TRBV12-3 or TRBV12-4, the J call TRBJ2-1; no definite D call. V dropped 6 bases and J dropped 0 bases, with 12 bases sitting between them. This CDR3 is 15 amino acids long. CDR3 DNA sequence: TGTGCCAGCAGACCAGGACCCAGCTCCTACAATGAGCAGTTCTTC. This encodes CASRPGPSSYNEQFF.

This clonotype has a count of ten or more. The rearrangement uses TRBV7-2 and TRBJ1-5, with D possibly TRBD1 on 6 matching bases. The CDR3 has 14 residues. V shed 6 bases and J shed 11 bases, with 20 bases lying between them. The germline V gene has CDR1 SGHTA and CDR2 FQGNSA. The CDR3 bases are TGTGCCAGCAGGATAGGGGGGCTACAAGGGGCCCAGCATTTT. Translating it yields CASRIGGLQGAQHF. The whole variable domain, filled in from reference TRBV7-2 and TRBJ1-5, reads GAGVSQSPSNKVTEKGKDVELRCDPISGHTALYWYRQSLGQGLEFLIYFQGNSAPDKSGLPSDRFSAERTGGSVSTLTIQRTQQEDSAVYLCASRIGGLQGAQHFGDGTRLSIL.

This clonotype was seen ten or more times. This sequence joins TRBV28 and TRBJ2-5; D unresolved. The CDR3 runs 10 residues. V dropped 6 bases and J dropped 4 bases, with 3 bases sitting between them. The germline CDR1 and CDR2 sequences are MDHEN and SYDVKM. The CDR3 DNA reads TGTGCCAGCAGCAGAGAGACCCAGTACTTC. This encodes CASSRETQYF.